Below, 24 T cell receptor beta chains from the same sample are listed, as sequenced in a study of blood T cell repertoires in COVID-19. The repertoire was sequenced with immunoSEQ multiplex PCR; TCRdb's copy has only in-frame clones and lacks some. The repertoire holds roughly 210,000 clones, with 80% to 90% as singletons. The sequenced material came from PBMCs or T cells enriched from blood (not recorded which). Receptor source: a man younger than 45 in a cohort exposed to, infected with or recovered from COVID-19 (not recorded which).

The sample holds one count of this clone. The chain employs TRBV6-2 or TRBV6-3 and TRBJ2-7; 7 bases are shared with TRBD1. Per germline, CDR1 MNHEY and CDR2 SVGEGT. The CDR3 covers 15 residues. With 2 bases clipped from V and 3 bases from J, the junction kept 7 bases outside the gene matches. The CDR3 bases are TGTGCCAGCAGTTACGACGGGACAGTTTTCTACGAGCAGTACTTC. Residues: CASSYDGTVFYEQYF.

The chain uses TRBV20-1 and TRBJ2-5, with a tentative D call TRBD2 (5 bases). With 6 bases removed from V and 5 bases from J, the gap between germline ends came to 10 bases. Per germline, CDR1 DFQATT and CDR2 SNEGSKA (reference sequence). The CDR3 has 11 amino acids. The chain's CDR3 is CSATSLETQYF. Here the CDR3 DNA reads TGCAGTGCAACTAGTTTGGAGACCCAGTACTTC.

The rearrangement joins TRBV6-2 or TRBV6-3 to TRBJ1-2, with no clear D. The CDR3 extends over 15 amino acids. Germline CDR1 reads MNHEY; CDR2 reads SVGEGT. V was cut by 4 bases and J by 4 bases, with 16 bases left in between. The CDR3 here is CASSSSRSEGYGYTF. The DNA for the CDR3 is TGTGCCAGCAGTTCCTCCCGATCAGAGGGCTATGGCTACACCTTC.

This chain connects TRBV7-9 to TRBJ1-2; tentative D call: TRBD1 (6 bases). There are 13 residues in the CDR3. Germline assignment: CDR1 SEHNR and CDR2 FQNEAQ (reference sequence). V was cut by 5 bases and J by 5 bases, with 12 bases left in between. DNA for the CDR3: TGTGCCAGCAGCACCCGGACAGATTATGGCTACACCTTC. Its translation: CASSTRTDYGYTF.

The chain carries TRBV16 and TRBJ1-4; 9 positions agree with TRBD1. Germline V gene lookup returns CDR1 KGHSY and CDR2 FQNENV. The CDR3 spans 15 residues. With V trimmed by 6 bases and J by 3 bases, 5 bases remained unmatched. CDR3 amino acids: CASSHRGPANEKLFF. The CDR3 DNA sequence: TGTGCCAGCAGTCACAGGGGGCCGGCTAATGAAAAACTGTTTTTT.

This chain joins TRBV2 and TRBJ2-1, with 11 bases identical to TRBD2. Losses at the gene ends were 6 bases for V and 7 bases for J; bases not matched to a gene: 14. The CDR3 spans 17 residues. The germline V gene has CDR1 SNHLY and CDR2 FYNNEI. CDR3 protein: CASRELAGASPRNEQFF. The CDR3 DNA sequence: TGTGCCAGCAGGGAACTAGCGGGAGCCAGTCCGAGAAATGAGCAGTTCTTC.

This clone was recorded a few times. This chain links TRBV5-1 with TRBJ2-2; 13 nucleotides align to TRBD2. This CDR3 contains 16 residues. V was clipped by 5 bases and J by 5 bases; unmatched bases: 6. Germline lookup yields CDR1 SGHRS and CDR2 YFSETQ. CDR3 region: CASRWTSGSGTGELFF. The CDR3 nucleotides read TGCGCCAGCAGATGGACTAGCGGGAGTGGAACCGGGGAGCTGTTTTTT.

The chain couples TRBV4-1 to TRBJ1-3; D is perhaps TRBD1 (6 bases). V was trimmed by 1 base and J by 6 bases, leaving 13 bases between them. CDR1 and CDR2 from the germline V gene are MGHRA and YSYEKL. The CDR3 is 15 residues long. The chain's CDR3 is CASSQAGDKSNTIYF. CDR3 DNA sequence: TGCGCCAGCAGCCAAGCTGGGGACAAGTCAAACACCATATATTTT.

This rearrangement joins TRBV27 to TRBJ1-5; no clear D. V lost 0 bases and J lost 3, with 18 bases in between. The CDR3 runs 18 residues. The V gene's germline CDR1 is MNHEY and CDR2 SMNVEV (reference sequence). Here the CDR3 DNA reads TGTGCCAGCAGTTTATCGGTGGGAGGCGAACCCGACAATCAGCCCCAGCATTTT. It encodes CASSLSVGGEPDNQPQHF.

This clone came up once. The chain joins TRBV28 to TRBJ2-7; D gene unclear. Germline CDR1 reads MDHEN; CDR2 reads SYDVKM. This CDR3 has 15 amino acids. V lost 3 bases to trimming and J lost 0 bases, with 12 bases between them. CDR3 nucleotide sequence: TGTGCCAGCAGTTTGCGAGTTACTACCTCCTACGAGCAGTACTTC. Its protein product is CASSLRVTTSYEQYF.

The DNA for the CDR3 is TGCAGCGTTGTTGTTAGCGTCAATGAGCAGTTCTTC. Its protein product is CSVVVSVNEQFF. V gene TRBV29-1 combines with J gene TRBJ2-1, with D perhaps matching TRBD2 (5 bases). Per the germline V gene, CDR1 is SQVTM and CDR2 is ANQGSEA. V shed 4 bases and J shed 6 bases, with 10 bases lying between them. The CDR3 runs 12 residues.

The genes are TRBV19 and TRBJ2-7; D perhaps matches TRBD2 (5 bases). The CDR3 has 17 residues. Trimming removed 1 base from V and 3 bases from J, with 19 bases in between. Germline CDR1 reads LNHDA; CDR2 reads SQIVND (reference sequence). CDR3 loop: CASSIGAPLLGFYEQYF. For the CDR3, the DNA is TGTGCCAGTAGTATAGGTGCACCCTTACTAGGTTTCTACGAGCAGTACTTC.

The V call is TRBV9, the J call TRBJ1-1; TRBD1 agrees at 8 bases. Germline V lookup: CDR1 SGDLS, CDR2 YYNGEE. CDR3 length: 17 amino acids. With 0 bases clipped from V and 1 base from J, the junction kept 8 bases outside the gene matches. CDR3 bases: TGTGCCAGCAGCGTAGCCGAAGGGACAGGACGGAACACTGAAGCTTTCTTT. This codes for CASSVAEGTGRNTEAFF.

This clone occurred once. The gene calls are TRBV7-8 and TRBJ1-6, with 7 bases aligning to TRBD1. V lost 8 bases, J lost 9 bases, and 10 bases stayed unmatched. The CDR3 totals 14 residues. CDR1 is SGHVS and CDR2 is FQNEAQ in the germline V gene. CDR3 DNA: TGTGCCAGCTGTGCCGGGACAGAAGGTTCACCCCTCCACTTT. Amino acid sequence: CASCAGTEGSPLHF.

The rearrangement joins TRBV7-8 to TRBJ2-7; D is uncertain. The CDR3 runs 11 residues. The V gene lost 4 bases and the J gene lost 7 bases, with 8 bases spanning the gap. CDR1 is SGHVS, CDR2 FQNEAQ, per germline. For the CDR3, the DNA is TGTGCCAGCAGCTCCCACAGAGAGCAGTACTTC. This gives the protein CASSSHREQYF.

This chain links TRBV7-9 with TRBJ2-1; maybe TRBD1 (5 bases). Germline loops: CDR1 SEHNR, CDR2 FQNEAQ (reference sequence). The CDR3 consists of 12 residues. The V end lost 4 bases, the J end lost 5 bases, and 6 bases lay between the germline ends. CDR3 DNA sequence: TGTGCCAGCAGCTCAGGGCACAATGAGCAGTTCTTC. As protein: CASSSGHNEQFF.

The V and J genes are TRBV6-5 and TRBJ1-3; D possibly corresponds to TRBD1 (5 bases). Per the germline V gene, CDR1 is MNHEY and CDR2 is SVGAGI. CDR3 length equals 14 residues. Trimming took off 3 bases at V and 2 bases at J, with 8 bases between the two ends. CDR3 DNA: TGTGCCAGCAGTTATAGACAGCCTGGAAACACCATATATTTT. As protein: CASSYRQPGNTIYF.

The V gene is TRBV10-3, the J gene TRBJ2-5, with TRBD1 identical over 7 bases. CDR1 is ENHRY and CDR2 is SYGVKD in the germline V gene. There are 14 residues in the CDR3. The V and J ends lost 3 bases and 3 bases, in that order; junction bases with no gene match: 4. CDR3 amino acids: CAISDPGTEETQYF. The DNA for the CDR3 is TGTGCCATCAGTGACCCCGGGACAGAAGAGACCCAGTACTTC.

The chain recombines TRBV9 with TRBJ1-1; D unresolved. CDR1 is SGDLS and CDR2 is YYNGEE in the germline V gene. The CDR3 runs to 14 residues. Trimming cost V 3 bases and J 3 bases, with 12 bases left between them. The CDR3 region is CASSAGRGDTEAFF. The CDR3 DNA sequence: TGTGCCAGCAGCGCCGGACGGGGAGACACTGAAGCTTTCTTT.

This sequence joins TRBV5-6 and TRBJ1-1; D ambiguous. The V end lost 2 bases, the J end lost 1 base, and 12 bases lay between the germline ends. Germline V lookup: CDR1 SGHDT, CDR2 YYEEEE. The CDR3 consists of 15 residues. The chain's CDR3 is CASSFRAVGNTEAFF. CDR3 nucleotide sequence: TGTGCCAGCAGCTTTCGCGCGGTTGGGAACACTGAAGCTTTCTTT. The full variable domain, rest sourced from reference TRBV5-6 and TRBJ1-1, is DAGVTQSPTHLIKTRGQQVTLRCSPKSGHDTVSWYQQALGQGPQFIFQYYEEEERQRGNFPDRFSGHQFPNYSSELNVNALLLGDSALYLCASSFRAVGNTEAFFGQGTRLTVV.

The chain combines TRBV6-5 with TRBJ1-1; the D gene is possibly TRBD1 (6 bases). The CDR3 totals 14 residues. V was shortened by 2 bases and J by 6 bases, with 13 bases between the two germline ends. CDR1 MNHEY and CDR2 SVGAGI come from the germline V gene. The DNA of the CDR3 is TGTGCCAGCAGTTACCTTGGGGGCTTGGCTGAAGCTTTCTTT. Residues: CASSYLGGLAEAFF.

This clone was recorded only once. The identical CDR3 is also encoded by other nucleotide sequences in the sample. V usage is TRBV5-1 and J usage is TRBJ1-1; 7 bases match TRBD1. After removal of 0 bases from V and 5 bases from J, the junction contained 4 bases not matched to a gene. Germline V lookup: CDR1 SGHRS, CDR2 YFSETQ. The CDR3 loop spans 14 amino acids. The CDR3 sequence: CASSLGQGGTEAFF. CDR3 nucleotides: TGCGCCAGCAGCTTGGGACAGGGTGGAACTGAAGCTTTCTTT.

CDR3 loop: CASSLIGTKSSYNEQFF. CDR3 DNA: TGTGCCAGCAGCTTAATCGGGACTAAAAGCTCCTACAATGAGCAGTTCTTC. The genes are TRBV7-3 and TRBJ2-1; TRBD2 aligns across 7 bases. The junction had 6 bases not matched to a gene; V was cut back by 1 base and J by 0 bases. The CDR3 extends over 17 amino acids. Germline CDR1 is SGHTA and CDR2 is FQGTGA.

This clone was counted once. CDR3 sequence (DNA): TGTGCCAGCAGCAAGCGCGGGAGGGGGCCCACAGATACGCAGTATTTT. Amino acids: CASSKRGRGPTDTQYF. This chain connects TRBV3-1 (or the pseudogene TRBV3-2) to TRBJ2-3, with 9 bases identical to TRBD2. Germline CDR1 is LGHDT and CDR2 is YNNKEL (reference sequence). V was pared by 5 bases and J by 2 bases, with 8 bases of the junction left unmatched. CDR3 length: 16 amino acids.